This passage covers 10 T cell receptor beta chains from one sample sequenced in a study of control samples from healthy donors and cancer patients. Sequencing used immunoSEQ multiplex PCR; TCRdb keeps in-frame clones, though not all of them. The profile shows fewer than 200,000 clones, around 93% of them singletons. Sequencing was performed on blood. The receptors shown here come from a woman aged 60-70 years in good health.

The V gene is TRBV18, the J gene TRBJ1-1; 7 positions match TRBD1. The CDR3 totals 13 residues. J gave up 4 bases and V 5 bases, and 4 bases lay outside the gene matches. Germline V lookup: CDR1 KGHSH, CDR2 LQKENI. CDR3 sequence (DNA): TGTGCCAGCTCATCGACAGGGTCCACTGAAGCTTTCTTT. Its protein product is CASSSTGSTEAFF. Looking up the rest from reference TRBV18 and TRBJ1-1 gives the full variable domain: NAGVMQNPRHLVRRRGQEARLRCSPMKGHSHVYWYRQLPEEGLKFMVYLQKENIIDESGMPKERFSAEFPKEGPSILRIQQVVRGDSAAYFCASSSTGSTEAFFGQGTRLTVV.

J is TRBJ1-2 and V is TRBV5-1; TRBD1 matches at 8 bases. The CDR3 loop spans 13 amino acids. Trimming cost V 4 bases and J 6 bases; bases outside gene matches: 5. Germline CDR1 SGHRS, CDR2 YFSETQ. The CDR3 region is CASSATGDNGYTF. CDR3 DNA sequence: TGCGCCAGCAGCGCGACAGGGGATAATGGCTACACCTTC.

The CDR3 DNA reads as TGTGCCAGCAGGGGGGGACGGAGGGTGAACACTGAAGCTTTCTTT. This codes for CASRGGRRVNTEAFF. The chain combines TRBV6-5 with TRBJ1-1, with D maybe TRBD1 (5 bases). Germline V gene lookup returns CDR1 MNHEY and CDR2 SVGAGI. This CDR3 is 15 amino acids long. V lost 6 bases and J lost 0, with 14 bases in between.

The V gene is TRBV28, the J gene TRBJ1-5; 9 bases are a match to TRBD1. The CDR3 sequence is 13 residues long. The V gene end was trimmed by 5 bases and the J gene end by 6 bases; junction bases not matched to a gene: 2. From germline, CDR1 is MDHEN and CDR2 SYDVKM. The CDR3 loop is CASSVTGGQPQHF. CDR3 nucleotides: TGTGCCAGCAGTGTGACAGGGGGTCAGCCCCAGCATTTT.

The CDR3 loop reads CATSKRGDSPLHF. The CDR3 coding sequence is TGTGCCACCAGCAAAAGGGGGGACTCACCCCTCCACTTT. This rearrangement joins TRBV15 to TRBJ1-6, with D possibly being TRBD1 (6 bases). In germline, CDR1 is LNHNV, CDR2 YYDKDF (reference sequence). Trimming shortened V by 4 bases and J by 10 bases, and 11 bases separated the two germline ends. The CDR3 covers 13 residues.

The genes are TRBV6-5 and TRBJ1-1, with D possibly TRBD1 on 6 matching bases. The germline CDR1 and CDR2 sequences are MNHEY and SVGAGI. CDR3 length: 13 residues. Trimming removed 8 bases from V and 4 bases from J, with 14 bases in between. As DNA, the CDR3 is TGTGCCAGCTCACAGGGATGGGTCACTGAAGCTTTCTTT. Its translation is CASSQGWVTEAFF.

The chain links TRBV5-3 to TRBJ1-2; no definite D call. TRBV5-3 is noted as an ORF with a role that remains uncertain. V was clipped by 4 bases and J by 7 bases, with 11 bases between them. This CDR3 comprises 12 residues. DNA for the CDR3: TGTGCCAGAAGCCTCGTGGGGTCTGGCTACACCTTC. Its protein product is CARSLVGSGYTF.

In this sample, this clone turned up once. CDR3 DNA: TGTGCCACCAGCATCCATAGGACGAACACTGAAGCTTTCTTT. This encodes CATSIHRTNTEAFF. The chain couples TRBV15 to TRBJ1-1; D not resolved. This CDR3 comprises 14 residues. Trimming cost V 4 bases and J 1 base, with 10 bases left between them. CDR1 is LNHNV and CDR2 is YYDKDF in the germline V gene (reference sequence).

The chain has TRBV6-2 or TRBV6-3 and TRBJ1-2; a weak D match, TRBD1 (6 bases). The CDR3 sequence is 14 residues long. From germline, CDR1 is MNHEY and CDR2 SVGEGT. Trimming took off 4 bases at V and 4 bases at J, with 13 bases between the two ends. CDR3 residues: CASSSPDRSYGYTF. Written as DNA, the CDR3 is TGTGCCAGCAGTTCCCCGGACAGAAGCTATGGCTACACCTTC.

The CDR3 sequence: CASSESGTRSYTQYF. CDR3 bases: TGTGCCAGCAGCGAATCCGGGACCAGAAGTTATACGCAGTATTTT. The J gene is TRBJ2-3, the V gene TRBV9, with D tentatively TRBD1 or TRBD2 (5 bases each). V lost 3 bases and J 7 bases, leaving 18 bases between the germline ends. From germline, CDR1 is SGDLS and CDR2 YYNGEE. The CDR3 length is 15 residues.